These 26 T cell receptor beta chains were sequenced from one sample in a study of shared clonotypes between healthy human individuals (dated by TCRdb to 2018 to 2020). Receptor amplification or capture employed the immunoSEQ multiplex PCR assay. TCRdb's version of the immuneACCESS table is confined to in-frame rearrangements and falls short of the full clone set. An unresolved V gene accounts for under half of the shortfall where checked; the remainder is of unknown origin. A total of 2 million to 2.5 million clones appear in this sample, 95% of them only once. The ten most abundant clones make up 0.13% of the sample. The sequenced material came from naive CD4+ T cells sorted from blood. This specimen's cell subset or site label, interpreted: CD45RA+ positively selected. These receptor sequences come from a man between 18 and 35 years old in good health.

The rearrangement uses TRBV6-1 and TRBJ2-3; D not resolved. The CDR3 is 16 amino acids. Trimming removed 1 base at V and 4 bases at J, with 15 bases between. In germline, CDR1 is MNHNS, CDR2 SASEGT. The CDR3 DNA reads as TGTGCCAGCAGTGAAGGGGTGGGGTGGGTTGCAGATACGCAGTATTTT. Encoded protein: CASSEGVGWVADTQYF.

V and J are TRBV19 and TRBJ1-1, with D possibly matching TRBD1 (6 bases). V lost 5 bases and J 3 bases, leaving 13 bases between the germline ends. Germline CDR1 LNHDA, CDR2 SQIVND (reference sequence). The CDR3 is made up of 14 amino acids. CDR3 amino acids: CASSGRDTDTEAFF. The CDR3 DNA reads TGTGCCAGTAGTGGGAGGGACACCGACACTGAAGCTTTCTTT.

The chain has TRBV2 and TRBJ2-7, with TRBD1 matching over 7 bases. V was pared by 4 bases and J by 0 bases, with 6 bases of the junction left unmatched. The CDR3 consists of 15 residues. CDR1 SNHLY and CDR2 FYNNEI come from the germline V gene. CDR3: CASSVGTASSYEQYF. The CDR3 DNA reads as TGTGCCAGCAGTGTAGGGACAGCGAGCTCCTACGAGCAGTACTTC.

V usage is TRBV4-3 and J usage is TRBJ2-7, with 8 bases lining up with TRBD1. The CDR3 has 16 amino acids. The J segment lost 2 bases and the V segment lost 3 bases, leaving 9 bases of the junction unmatched. Per the germline V gene, CDR1 is LGHNA and CDR2 is YSLEER. The CDR3 loop reads CASSHVTGGSPYEQYF. For the CDR3, the DNA is TGCGCCAGCAGCCACGTAACAGGGGGGTCTCCCTACGAGCAGTACTTC.

The chain carries TRBV2 and TRBJ1-6; 7 nucleotides match TRBD1. J was trimmed by 7 bases and V by 2 bases; bases with no gene match: 8. Germline assignment: CDR1 SNHLY and CDR2 FYNNEI. The length of the CDR3 is 16 residues. The CDR3: CASSERWDSSNSPLHF. The CDR3 DNA is TGTGCCAGCAGTGAAAGGTGGGACAGTTCGAATTCACCCCTCCACTTT.

The chain employs TRBV18 and TRBJ2-5; D uncertain. CDR3 length: 13 amino acids. Germline V lookup: CDR1 KGHSH, CDR2 LQKENI. The V gene lost 8 bases and the J gene lost 5 bases, with 15 bases spanning the gap. CDR3 loop: CASTQVPQETQYF. The CDR3 region has the DNA TGTGCCAGCACCCAGGTCCCCCAGGAGACCCAGTACTTC.

This chain joins TRBV5-1 and TRBJ2-5; 7 bases are shared with TRBD1. This CDR3 has 15 amino acids. Germline assignment: CDR1 SGHRS and CDR2 YFSETQ. V shed 5 bases, J shed 2 bases, and the junction held 9 bases outside the gene matches. CDR3 DNA sequence: TGCGCCAGCAGTCCCGGGACAGTGCTTCAAGAGACCCAGTACTTC. Translation: CASSPGTVLQETQYF.

The chain couples TRBV6-1 to TRBJ1-1, with 8 bases lining up with TRBD1. Germline trimming cut 6 bases from V and 4 bases from J; bases unmatched to any gene: 7. The V gene's germline CDR1 is MNHNS and CDR2 SASEGT. CDR3 size: 14 residues. The DNA of the CDR3 is TGTGCCAGCAGGGTTTTAACAGGGGGCACTGAAGCTTTCTTT. Encoded protein: CASRVLTGGTEAFF.

V usage is TRBV4-1 and J usage is TRBJ2-7, with D hard to call. CDR3 size: 16 residues. V was cut by 5 bases and J by 0 bases, with 17 bases left in between. CDR1 MGHRA and CDR2 YSYEKL come from the germline V gene. The CDR3 DNA follows: TGCGCCAGCAGCGTGTCCTTTAAGGCCCCCTCCTACGAGCAGTACTTC. Protein: CASSVSFKAPSYEQYF.

The CDR3 nucleotides are TGTGCCAGCCGTGCGGGGGGGTCCTACGAGCAGTACTTC. It is translated as CASRAGGSYEQYF. The V call is TRBV25-1, the J call TRBJ2-7; 9 bases fit TRBD2. From germline, CDR1 is MGHDK and CDR2 SYGVNS. The CDR3 has 13 residues. V shed 8 bases and J 1 base; nucleotides not matched to a gene: 3.

The chain carries TRBV14 and TRBJ2-7; 9 bases align to TRBD2. This CDR3 has 14 amino acids. J gave up 4 bases and V 4 bases, and 5 bases lay outside the gene matches. Per germline, CDR1 SGHDN and CDR2 FVKESK. The CDR3 sequence is CASSRAGGAYEQYF. The CDR3 DNA is TGTGCCAGCAGCCGAGCGGGGGGCGCTTACGAGCAGTACTTC.

The chain combines TRBV28 with TRBJ1-5; D perhaps matches TRBD1 (6 bases). The CDR3 is made up of 16 amino acids. The V end was cut by 2 bases, the J end by 7 bases, with 18 bases between. CDR1 is MDHEN and CDR2 is SYDVKM in the germline V gene. Here the CDR3 reads CASSLGRDFRGQPQHF. In DNA, the CDR3 is TGTGCCAGCAGTTTAGGAAGGGACTTTAGGGGGCAGCCCCAGCATTTT. Full variable domain (rest looked up from reference TRBV28 and TRBJ1-5): DVKVTQSSRYLVKRTGEKVFLECVQDMDHENMFWYRQDPGLGLRLIYFSYDVKMKEKGDIPEGYSVSREKKERFSLILESASTNQTSMYLCASSLGRDFRGQPQHFGDGTRLSIL.

CDR3 coding DNA: TGTGCCAGCAGTCACCGGGACAGTTATGAAGCTTTCTTT. The encoded protein is CASSHRDSYEAFF. The gene calls are TRBV6-5 and TRBJ1-1; 7 bases fit TRBD1. Trimming removed 5 bases from V and 7 bases from J; junction bases left unmatched: 7. The length of the CDR3 is 13 residues. Germline V lookup: CDR1 MNHEY, CDR2 SVGAGI.

The genes are TRBV7-9 and TRBJ2-3; a weak D match, TRBD2 (5 bases). The CDR3 is 12 residues long. From germline, CDR1 is SEHNR and CDR2 FQNEAQ (reference sequence). Trimming left V 1 base short and J 8 bases short, with 7 bases between. DNA for the CDR3: TGTGCCAGCAGCTTAGAAGGACTTACGCAGTATTTT. Its translation: CASSLEGLTQYF.

Notes on this clone: Additional DNA sequences in this sample encode the identical CDR3. CDR3 in amino acids: CAISEANEQFF. The DNA for the CDR3 is TGTGCCATCAGTGAGGCTAATGAGCAGTTCTTC. V gene TRBV10-3 combines with J gene TRBJ2-1; D unclear. Germline CDR1 ENHRY, CDR2 SYGVKD. There are 11 residues in the CDR3. Trimming took 2 bases from V and 7 from J, leaving 3 bases between them.

The rearrangement links TRBV4-1 to TRBJ1-5; weak D call: TRBD1 (6 bases). The germline V gene encodes CDR1 MGHRA and CDR2 YSYEKL. This CDR3 is 17 amino acids long. Trimming took off 2 bases at V and 0 bases at J, with 14 bases between the two ends. The CDR3 sequence: CASSQPQGQRSNQPQHF. In DNA, the CDR3 is TGCGCCAGCAGCCAACCTCAAGGACAGCGTAGCAATCAGCCCCAGCATTTT.

The chain employs TRBV5-6 and TRBJ1-2; perhaps TRBD1 as D (6 bases). Germline V CDR1 and CDR2: SGHDT, YYEEEE. The CDR3 is 12 residues long. Deletions cut 5 bases from V and 7 bases from J, with 12 bases between. The CDR3 reads CASRLAGAGYTF. The CDR3 bases are TGTGCCAGCAGATTAGCAGGGGCTGGCTACACCTTC.

The rearrangement uses TRBV6-1 and TRBJ1-2; 11 bases are a match to TRBD1. The CDR3 runs to 16 residues. After removal of 0 bases from V and 4 bases from J, the junction contained 4 bases not matched to a gene. Germline V gene sequence: CDR1 MNHNS, CDR2 SASEGT. The CDR3 nucleotides read TGTGCCAGCAGTGAAGCAGGGACAGGGGGAGGCTATGGCTACACCTTC. The encoded protein is CASSEAGTGGGYGYTF.

V gene TRBV9 combines with J gene TRBJ2-3; D is possibly TRBD1 (5 bases). Per germline, CDR1 SGDLS and CDR2 YYNGEE. The germline V and J ends were trimmed by 0 bases and 0 bases, with 14 bases remaining between them. The CDR3 loop spans 17 amino acids. The chain's CDR3 is CASSVASQGTSTDTQYF. Written as DNA, the CDR3 is TGTGCCAGCAGCGTAGCCTCTCAGGGCACTAGCACAGATACGCAGTATTTT.

The sample holds one count of this clone. The J gene is TRBJ2-7, the V gene TRBV30; TRBD1 might be the D (6 bases). The V and J ends lost 1 base and 6 bases respectively, with 16 bases between them. Per germline, CDR1 GTSNPN and CDR2 SVGIG (reference sequence). CDR3 length: 14 residues. DNA of the CDR3: TGTGCCTGGAGTGGACGCGATCCCAGGGGCGAGCAGTACTTC. As protein: CAWSGRDPRGEQYF.

The chain links TRBV4-2 to TRBJ2-3, with 7 bases identical to TRBD1. After removal of 3 bases from V and 2 bases from J, the junction contained 11 bases not matched to a gene. Germline CDR1 LGHNA, CDR2 YNFKEQ. The CDR3 has 17 amino acids. This CDR3 is CASSQWGLQGPTDTQYF. DNA for the CDR3: TGTGCCAGCAGCCAGTGGGGTTTACAGGGGCCCACAGATACGCAGTATTTT.

The chain uses TRBV25-1 and TRBJ2-3; TRBD2 aligns across 13 bases. V gave up 5 bases and J gave up 6 bases; unmatched junction bases: 8. This CDR3 is 16 amino acids long. The germline CDR1 and CDR2 sequences are MGHDK and SYGVNS. The CDR3 protein is CASSTRTSGSIDTQYF. The CDR3 DNA follows: TGTGCCAGCAGTACTCGGACTAGCGGGAGTATTGATACGCAGTATTTT.

The V call is TRBV19, the J call TRBJ2-1, with D perhaps given as TRBD1 or TRBD2 (5 bases each). This CDR3 comprises 15 residues. Trimming cost V 8 bases and J 4 bases, with 18 bases left between them. From germline, CDR1 is LNHDA and CDR2 SQIVND (reference sequence). The CDR3 is CASGTVFGHYNEQFF. CDR3 DNA: TGTGCCAGTGGGACCGTTTTTGGTCATTACAATGAGCAGTTCTTC. The full variable domain, its missing parts supplied by reference TRBV19 and TRBJ2-1, is DGGITQSPKYLFRKEGQNVTLSCEQNLNHDAMYWYRQDPGQGLRLIYYSQIVNDFQKGDIAEGYSVSREKKESFPLTVTSAQKNPTAFYLCASGTVFGHYNEQFFGPGTRLTVL.

This clone was picked up one time. The chain uses TRBV28 and TRBJ2-5; no definite D call. This CDR3 region has 13 residues. V gave up 2 bases and J gave up 4 bases, with 8 bases separating them. Germline-derived CDR1 and CDR2 are MDHEN and SYDVKM. CDR3 DNA sequence: TGTGCCAGCAGTTTACAAAATCCAGAGACCCAGTACTTC. Amino acids: CASSLQNPETQYF. Together with reference TRBV28 and TRBJ2-5, the CDR3 gives the full variable domain: DVKVTQSSRYLVKRTGEKVFLECVQDMDHENMFWYRQDPGLGLRLIYFSYDVKMKEKGDIPEGYSVSREKKERFSLILESASTNQTSMYLCASSLQNPETQYFGPGTRLLVL.

The J gene is TRBJ2-7, the V gene TRBV7-8; D might be TRBD2 (6 bases). V gave up 10 bases and J gave up 0 bases, with 16 bases separating them. Germline loops: CDR1 SGHVS, CDR2 FQNEAQ. This CDR3 comprises 14 residues. The CDR3 spells CATRWGLNSYEQYF. The CDR3 DNA follows: TGTGCCACCCGCTGGGGACTGAACTCCTACGAGCAGTACTTC.

This chain connects TRBV5-1 to TRBJ1-1; TRBD1 might be the D (5 bases). V lost 0 bases and J lost 0, with 18 bases in between. Per germline, CDR1 SGHRS and CDR2 YFSETQ. The CDR3 is made up of 18 amino acids. CDR3 nucleotide sequence: TGCGCCAGCAGCTTGGTGGGGTATGCGGGGCCGATGAACACTGAAGCTTTCTTT. It specifies CASSLVGYAGPMNTEAFF.